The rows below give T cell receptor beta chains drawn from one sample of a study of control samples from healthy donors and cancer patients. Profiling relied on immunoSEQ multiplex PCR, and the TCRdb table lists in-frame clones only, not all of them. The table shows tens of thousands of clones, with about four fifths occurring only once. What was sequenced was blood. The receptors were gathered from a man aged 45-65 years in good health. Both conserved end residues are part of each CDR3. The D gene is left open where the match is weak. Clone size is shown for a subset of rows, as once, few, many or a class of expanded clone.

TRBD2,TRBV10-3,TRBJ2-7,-,TGTGCCATCAGTGAGTCGGCGGGAGGAACCTACGAGCAGTACTTC,CAISESAGGTYEQYF
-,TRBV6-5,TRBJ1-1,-,TGTGCCAGTGCCCACAGGACCTCAAGTGAAGCTTTCTTT,CASAHRTSSEAFF
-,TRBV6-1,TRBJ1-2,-,TGTGCCAGCAGTGAAGACGGTATAAGGGCCTACTTCTATGGCTACACCTTC,CASSEDGIRAYFYGYTF
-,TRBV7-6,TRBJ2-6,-,TGTGCCAGCAGCCCTACGGACAGACCTGGGGCCAACGTCCTGACTTTC,CASSPTDRPGANVLTF
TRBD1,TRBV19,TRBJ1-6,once,TGTGCCAGTCAACCCGGGACAGCTAATTCACCCCTCCACTTT,CASQPGTANSPLHF
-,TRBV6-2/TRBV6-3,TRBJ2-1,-,TGTGCCAGCAGTTACTCCCACCGTGGACATGAGCAGTTCTTC,CASSYSHRGHEQFF
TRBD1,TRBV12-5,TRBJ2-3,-,TGTGCTAGTGGGTTGGCAGGGGGTAAAGGCACAGATACGCAGTATTTT,CASGLAGGKGTDTQYF
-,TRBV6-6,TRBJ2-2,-,TGTGCCAGCACCCCGAGTGACCCGGCCCGAACCGGGGAGCTGTTTTTT,CASTPSDPARTGELFF
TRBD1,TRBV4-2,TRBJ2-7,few,TGTGCCAGCAGCCAAGTCGCCGGGACAGGGTATTACGAGCAGTACTTC,CASSQVAGTGYYEQYF
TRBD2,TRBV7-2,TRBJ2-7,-,TGTGCCAGCAGCTTAGTTTCCACGACTAGCGGGAAATACGAGCAGTACTTC,CASSLVSTTSGKYEQYF
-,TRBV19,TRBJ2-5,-,TGTGCCAGTAGTACCCAGGAGGGGGCGGGAGAGACCCAGTACTTC,CASSTQEGAGETQYF
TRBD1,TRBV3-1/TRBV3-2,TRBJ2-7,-,TGTGCCAGCAGCCCGCGCAGGCGACAGGGAAGCTACGAGCAGTACTTC,CASSPRRRQGSYEQYF
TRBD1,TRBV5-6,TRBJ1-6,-,TGTGCCAGCAGCTTACCGGGACAGGGAAATTCACCCCTCCACTTT,CASSLPGQGNSPLHF
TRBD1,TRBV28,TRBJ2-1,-,TGTGCCAGCAGTTTACCCACAGGGGCCTACAATGAGCAGTTCTTC,CASSLPTGAYNEQFF
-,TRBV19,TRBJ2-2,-,TGTGCCAGTAGTATAGTTGGGGGGGCCGCCGGGGAGCTGTTTTTT,CASSIVGGAAGELFF
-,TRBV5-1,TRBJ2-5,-,TGCGCCAGCAGCTTGGACCTTCCCCCAGAGACCCAGTACTTC,CASSLDLPPETQYF
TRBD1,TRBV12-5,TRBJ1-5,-,TGTGCTAGTGGCCGACAGGGGAATCAGCCCCAGCATTTT,CASGRQGNQPQHF
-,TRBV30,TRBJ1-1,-,TGTGCCTCCCTCCCGAGGAAAACTGAAGCTTTCTTT,CASLPRKTEAFF
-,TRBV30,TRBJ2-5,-,TGTGCCTGGAGTCGACTTACAGGGAAAGAGACCCAGTACTTC,CAWSRLTGKETQYF
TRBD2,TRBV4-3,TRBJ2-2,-,TGCGCCAGCAGCCAAGGGAGCGGGAGTGTCGGGGAGCTGTTTTTT,CASSQGSGSVGELFF
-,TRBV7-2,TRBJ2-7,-,TGTGCCAGCAGCTTAGTGGGGGGGCGGGCCTCCTACGAGCAGTACTTC,CASSLVGGRASYEQYF
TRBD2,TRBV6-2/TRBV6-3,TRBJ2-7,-,TGTGCCAGCAGTCCGGCTGTAAGGGCGGGAGGCGGGAGCTCCTACGAGCAGTACTTC,CASSPAVRAGGGSSYEQYF
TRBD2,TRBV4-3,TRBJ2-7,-,TGCGCCAGCAGCCAAGAGAGGGGACTAGCCAGCGAGCAGTACTTC,CASSQERGLASEQYF
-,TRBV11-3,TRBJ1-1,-,TGTGCCAGCAGCTTAGAGGCCAGGCGGGTTGGTGGTACTGAAGCTTTCTTT,CASSLEARRVGGTEAFF
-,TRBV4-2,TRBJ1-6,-,TGTGCCAGCAGCCAAGGATTCGGTTACTCCTATAATTCACCCCTCCACTTT,CASSQGFGYSYNSPLHF
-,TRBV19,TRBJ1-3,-,TGTGCCAGTAGTGGATCCCGGGACTCCAAGAGGCGGCATTTT,CASSGSRDSKRRHF
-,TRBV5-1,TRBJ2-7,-,TGCGCCAGCGGCCTTGGGAGCAGCATTGTATACGAGCAGTACTTC,CASGLGSSIVYEQYF
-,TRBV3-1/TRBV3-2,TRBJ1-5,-,TGTGCCAGCAGCCAAGGGTCCGGGGGATCGCCCCAGCATTTT,CASSQGSGGSPQHF
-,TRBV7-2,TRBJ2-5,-,TGTGCCAGCAGCTTAGGACACTTCAGCGAGACCCAGTACTTC,CASSLGHFSETQYF
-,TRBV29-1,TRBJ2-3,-,TGCAGCGTTGTATCAGCAGATACGCAGTATTTT,CSVVSADTQYF
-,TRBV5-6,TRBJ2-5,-,TGTGCCAGCAGCTTGGTGTGGCAGCCGGGGGAGACCCAGTACTTC,CASSLVWQPGETQYF
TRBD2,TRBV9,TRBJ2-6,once,TGTGCCAGCAGCGAACTAGCGGGCCACTCTGGGGCCAACGTCCTGACTTTC,CASSELAGHSGANVLTF
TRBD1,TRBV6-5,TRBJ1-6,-,TGTGCCAGTTGGGACAGGGGGAATAATTCACCCCTCCACTTT,CASWDRGNNSPLHF
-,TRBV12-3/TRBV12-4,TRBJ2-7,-,TGTGCCAGCAGATCTCAGGGGGGGTACGAGCAGTACTTC,CASRSQGGYEQYF
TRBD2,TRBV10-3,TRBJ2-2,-,TGTGCCACTTCACCTAGACTAGCGGGAGAGGGCACCGGGGAGCTGTTTTTT,CATSPRLAGEGTGELFF
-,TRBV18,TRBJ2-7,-,TGTGCCAGCTCACCACCGGGGTTGAAGGGCTACGAGCAGTACTTC,CASSPPGLKGYEQYF
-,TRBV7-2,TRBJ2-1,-,TGTGCCAGCAGCCCCTTGGGGGGCCGTTCGGGCGCGTTCTTC,CASSPLGGRSGAFF
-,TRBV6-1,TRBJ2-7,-,TGTGCCAGCAGTGAATACTACGAGCAGTACTTC,CASSEYYEQYF
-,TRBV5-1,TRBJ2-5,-,TGCGCCAGCAGCTCCCCGGGAGAAGAGACCCAGTACTTC,CASSSPGEETQYF
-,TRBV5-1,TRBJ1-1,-,TGCGCCAGCAGCTTGAGAGAAGGACGGATGAACACTGAAGCTTTCTTT,CASSLREGRMNTEAFF
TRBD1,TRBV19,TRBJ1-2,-,TGTGCCAGTAGTCCCAAAGACAGGGTCTATGGCTACACCTTC,CASSPKDRVYGYTF
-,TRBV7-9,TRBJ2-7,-,TGTGCCAGCAGCTTAGTGGTCTCCCAATCATACGAGCAGTACTTC,CASSLVVSQSYEQYF
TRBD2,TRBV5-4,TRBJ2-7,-,TGTGCCAGCAGCGGGTCCGGGACTAGTACCTACGAGCAGTACTTC,CASSGSGTSTYEQYF
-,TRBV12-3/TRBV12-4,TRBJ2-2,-,TGTGCCAGCAGTCTGAGGGGGACCGGGGAGCTGTTTTTT,CASSLRGTGELFF
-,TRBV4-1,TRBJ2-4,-,TGCGCCAGCAGCCTTTCAGGGACCCAAAACATTCAGTACTTC,CASSLSGTQNIQYF
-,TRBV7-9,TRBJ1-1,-,TGTGCCAGCAGCTTAGTACAGGGCCGAGATGTGGACACTGAAGCTTTCTTT,CASSLVQGRDVDTEAFF
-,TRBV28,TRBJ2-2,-,TGTGCCAGCAAGTTAAGGAACACCGGGGAGCTGTTTTTT,CASKLRNTGELFF
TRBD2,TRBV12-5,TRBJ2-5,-,TGTGCTAGTGGTTTGGTACGGGAGGGAACAGTCCAAGATGAGACCCAGTACTTC,CASGLVREGTVQDETQYF
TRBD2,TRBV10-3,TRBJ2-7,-,TGTGCCACTAGCGGCGATTCCTACGAGCAGTACTTC,CATSGDSYEQYF
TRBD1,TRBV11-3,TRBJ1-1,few,TGTGCCAGCAGCTCCCAATCTCCGGGACAGGGGGCTTTCCGTAACACTGAAGCTTTCTTT,CASSSQSPGQGAFRNTEAFF
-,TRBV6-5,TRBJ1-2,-,TGTGCCAGCAGTTTAGACAGCTTCGGTGGCGGCTACACCTTC,CASSLDSFGGGYTF
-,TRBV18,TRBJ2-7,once,TGTGCCAGCTCACCAAGGACTAACTCCTACGAGCAGTACTTC,CASSPRTNSYEQYF
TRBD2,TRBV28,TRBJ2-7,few,TGTGCCAGCAGTTTTCGGCTAGCGGGGAACTACGAGCAGTACTTC,CASSFRLAGNYEQYF
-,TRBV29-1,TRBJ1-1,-,TGCAGCGCTAAGCAGACGGGCATGAACACTGAAGCTTTCTTT,CSAKQTGMNTEAFF